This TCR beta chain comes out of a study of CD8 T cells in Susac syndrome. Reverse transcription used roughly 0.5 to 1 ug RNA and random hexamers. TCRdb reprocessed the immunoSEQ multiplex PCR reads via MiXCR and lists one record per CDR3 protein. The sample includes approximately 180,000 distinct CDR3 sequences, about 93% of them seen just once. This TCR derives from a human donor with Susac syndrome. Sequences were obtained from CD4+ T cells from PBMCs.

DNA of the CDR3: TGCGCCAGCAGCTTGGACAGTAATTCACCCCTCCACTTT. Its protein is CASSLDSNSPLHF. The chain combines TRBV5-1 with TRBJ1-6; D unresolved. The CDR3 covers 13 residues. The V end lost 0 bases, the J end lost 6 bases, and 4 bases lay between the germline ends. Germline loops: CDR1 SGHRS, CDR2 YFSETQ.